This T cell receptor (beta chain) was identified in a study of liver allograft versus peripheral blood T cells. Study information: The study compared liver allograft T cell receptor repertoires against peripheral blood repertoires of liver transplant recipients.

This clonotype has just a few counts. Trimming stripped 8 bases from V and 4 bases from J, with 6 bases between. There are 11 residues in the CDR3. CDR1 is MNHNS, CDR2 SASEGT, per germline. Using its own MiXCR run on the reads, TCRdb lists one record per CDR3 protein. The sample lists approximately 15,000 distinct CDR3 sequences; 20% to 25% were seen once. The chain employs TRBV6-1 and TRBJ2-1; no definite D call. This sequence originates from a human patient who had a liver transplant. Certain T cells may be donor cells from the graft. The CDR3 bases are TGTGCCAGCGCGGAGTACAATGAGCAGTTCTTC. This encodes CASAEYNEQFF.